A selection of T cell receptor beta chains follows, all from one sample in a study of blood T cell repertoires in COVID-19. Profiling relied on immunoSEQ multiplex PCR, and the TCRdb table lists in-frame clones only, not all of them. Of about 190,000 clones listed, roughly 80% were seen once; the top ten hold roughly 17%. Material for sequencing was peripheral blood. The receptors originated from a man in his fifties or sixties with active or convalescent COVID-19. The CDR3 runs from the conserved cysteine through the conserved F or W. The D gene is left open where the match is weak. Expanded clones get a size class; other rows say once, few or many, or leave the size out.

TRBV6-5	.	TRBJ1-1	.	TGTGCCAGCAGGGCGGGGACCCCGAACACTGAAGCTTTCTTT	CASRAGTPNTEAFF
TRBV5-4	.	TRBJ1-3	.	TGTGCCAGCAGCTTGGGGGGGACTAGTGGAAACACCATATATTTT	CASSLGGTSGNTIYF
TRBV4-2	many	TRBJ2-1	.	TGTGCCAGCAGCCAAGGGGGCCGCCGAAGCGCATACAATGAGCAGTTCTTC	CASSQGGRRSAYNEQFF
TRBV7-9	.	TRBJ1-1	.	TGTGCCAGCAGCTTGGGCTTGGGGAACACTGAAGCTTTCTTT	CASSLGLGNTEAFF
TRBV7-9	few	TRBJ2-1	TRBD2	TGTGCCAGCAGCCAGGGAGGGGTTAGCGGGATGAGGAATGAGCAGTTCTTC	CASSQGGVSGMRNEQFF
TRBV19	few	TRBJ1-2	.	TGTGCCAGTACCCGATCGACAGCCCCCTATGGCTACACCTTC	CASTRSTAPYGYTF
TRBV19	.	TRBJ2-5	TRBD2	TGTGCCAGTATGGAGACTAGCGGGAGTCGCCAGTACTTC	CASMETSGSRQYF
TRBV15	.	TRBJ2-1	.	TGTGCCACCAGCAGAGCCCTACTAGACTTTTCCAACGATGAGCAGTTCTTC	CATSRALLDFSNDEQFF
TRBV5-4	once	TRBJ2-3	TRBD2	TGTGCCAGCAGGCTGGGACTAGCGGGAGGGATAGATACGCAGTATTTT	CASRLGLAGGIDTQYF
TRBV6-5	.	TRBJ2-7	.	TGTGCCAGCTGGCCGGGATCGTCCTCCTACGAGCAGTACTTC	CASWPGSSSYEQYF
TRBV2	few	TRBJ1-2	.	TGTGCCAGCAGTGAAGGCGGGGACCAGCACACCTTC	CASSEGGDQHTF
TRBV10-3	once	TRBJ2-3	TRBD2	TGTGCCATCAGTGGAACTAGCGGGAGGGGCACAGATACGCAGTATTTT	CAISGTSGRGTDTQYF
TRBV2	.	TRBJ2-7	TRBD2	TGTGCCAGCAGTGTGGCGGGAGGCGAGCAGTACTTC	CASSVAGGEQYF
TRBV28	.	TRBJ2-1	TRBD1	TGTGCCAGCAGTTTATGGAGGGGGCCGACCCCCAATGAGCAGTTCTTC	CASSLWRGPTPNEQFF
TRBV5-1	.	TRBJ2-2	TRBD2	TGCGCCAGCAGCTTGGGGACTAGCGGGAGAAACACCGGGGAGCTGTTTTTT	CASSLGTSGRNTGELFF
TRBV28	.	TRBJ1-2	.	TGTGCCAGCTCGGTCACCAACTATGGCTACACCTTC	CASSVTNYGYTF
TRBV5-1	few	TRBJ2-7	.	TGCGCCAGCAGCTTGGCCGTGGGGACTTACGAGCAGTACTTC	CASSLAVGTYEQYF
TRBV9	few	TRBJ2-7	TRBD1	TGTGCCAGCGGGACAGGTTCCTACGAGCAGTACTTC	CASGTGSYEQYF
TRBV5-4	.	TRBJ2-2	TRBD1	TGTGCCAGCAGCTCCCCACCCTCGGGACAGGGCGCCGGGGAGCTGTTTTTT	CASSSPPSGQGAGELFF
TRBV27	.	TRBJ2-7	.	TGTGCCAGCAGTCCGAGTTTGGCCTACGAGCAGTACTTC	CASSPSLAYEQYF
TRBV20-1	.	TRBJ2-1	TRBD1	TGCAGTGCTAGTTCCCGACGGGACAGGGTTAGCGATGAGCAGTTCTTC	CSASSRRDRVSDEQFF
TRBV11-1	few	TRBJ2-4	TRBD2	TGTGCCAGCAGCCTTAGCGGGAGGGGAAACATTCAGTACTTC	CASSLSGRGNIQYF
TRBV27	.	TRBJ1-5	.	TGTGCCAGCAGTTATCGTGGAGGAAATCAGCCCCAGCATTTT	CASSYRGGNQPQHF
TRBV7-2	.	TRBJ2-5	TRBD2	TGTGCCAGCAGCAGGACTAGCGGGAACCAAGAGACCCAGTACTTC	CASSRTSGNQETQYF
TRBV5-4	.	TRBJ2-7	TRBD2	TGTGCCAGCAGTTCCACTAGCGGGAGGGCCACTAATATCTACGAGCAGTACTTC	CASSSTSGRATNIYEQYF
TRBV5-1	.	TRBJ2-7	.	TGCGCCAGCAGCTTGGAGGGGTACTACGAGCAGTACTTC	CASSLEGYYEQYF
TRBV5-6	.	TRBJ2-3	TRBD2	TGTGCCAGCAGTTCCTCGACTAGCGGGGGTACAGATACGCAGTATTTT	CASSSSTSGGTDTQYF
TRBV25-1	.	TRBJ1-3	TRBD1	TGTGCCAGCAGTGCTACAGGGGGTGGAAACACCATATATTTT	CASSATGGGNTIYF
TRBV11-3	.	TRBJ2-2	.	TGTGCCAGCAGCCCAAACAGGCCGAACACCGGGGAGCTGTTTTTT	CASSPNRPNTGELFF
TRBV28	.	TRBJ2-3	TRBD1	TGTGCCAGCAGCCACGACAGGGATGCAGATACGCAGTATTTT	CASSHDRDADTQYF
TRBV30	.	TRBJ1-5	TRBD1	TGTGCCTGGAACAAACCCGCGGACAGGGGGATTGTGACGAATCAGCCCCAGCATTTT	CAWNKPADRGIVTNQPQHF
TRBV27	.	TRBJ2-3	.	TGTGCCAGCAGTTTATTGGTCGGGTTTAGCACAGATACGCAGTATTTT	CASSLLVGFSTDTQYF
TRBV18	.	TRBJ1-2	.	TGTGCCAGCTCACCAGACAGCGACAGTGGCTACACCTTC	CASSPDSDSGYTF
TRBV5-1	once	TRBJ1-2	.	TGCGCCAGCAGCTTGGTGGCAGGGAGGGACGACTACACCTTC	CASSLVAGRDDYTF
TRBV7-8	.	TRBJ2-7	TRBD2	TGTGCCAGCAGCAAAACCCGACTAGCGGGAGCGTACGAGCAGTACTTC	CASSKTRLAGAYEQYF
TRBV4-2	.	TRBJ2-6	.	TGTGCCAGCAGCCAAGAGTGGCAGGGGACTATTGGGGCCAACGTCCTGACTTTC	CASSQEWQGTIGANVLTF
TRBV7-2	.	TRBJ2-1	.	TGTGCCAGCAGCTTCGTGGGGACAAACAATGAGCAGTTCTTC	CASSFVGTNNEQFF
TRBV6-5	.	TRBJ2-4	TRBD1	TGTGCCAGCAGTTGGGACAGGGGGCAATGGAGGAACATTCAGTACTTC	CASSWDRGQWRNIQYF
TRBV28	once	TRBJ2-7	TRBD1	TGTGCCAGCATAGGGTTCGGGACAGGGGTTTCCTACGAGCAGTACTTC	CASIGFGTGVSYEQYF
TRBV5-6	.	TRBJ1-3	.	TGTGCCAGCAGCCAAAGGGCCCGGGGAGGCACCATATATTTT	CASSQRARGGTIYF
TRBV6-5	.	TRBJ1-1	.	TGTGCCAGCAACCGGGGGGCAGGTGAAGCTTTCTTT	CASNRGAGEAFF
TRBV10-3	.	TRBJ2-7	TRBD1	TGTGCCATCAGTGAGGCAGGACAGGGACGGGAGCAGTACTTC	CAISEAGQGREQYF